The next 20 T cell receptor beta chains were all read from a single sample in a study of Ad26.COV2.S vaccination and SARS-CoV-2 variants. Treatment specified: roughly 18 received Ad26.COV2.S at low or high dose, single or two shots; 5 received placebo; per-sample allocation not given. Collection of the samples took place on day 63 after the first injection of vaccine or placebo. Some clones are missing from TCRdb's copy, which holds only in-frame ones; the method was immunoSEQ multiplex PCR. The sample lists 350,000 to 500,000 clones, approximately 92% occurring once. The sequencing here drew on peripheral blood, taken in a trial of Ad26.COV2.S vaccine versus placebo. Every receptor here comes from a person between 18 and 65 years old who received the Ad26.COV2.S COVID-19 vaccine or a placebo.

This clone was counted between two and nine times. The gene calls are TRBV18 and TRBJ1-5, with a weak D call TRBD1 (6 bases). This CDR3 region has 14 residues. The V end was cut by 3 bases, the J end by 8 bases, with 14 bases between. Germline V CDR1 and CDR2: KGHSH, LQKENI. CDR3 amino acids: CASSPNREWEPQHF. In DNA, the CDR3 is TGTGCCAGCTCACCTAACAGGGAATGGGAGCCCCAGCATTTT.

The genes are TRBV2 and TRBJ1-4, with TRBD1 identical over 7 bases. J was trimmed by 0 bases and V by 6 bases; bases with no gene match: 10. This CDR3 comprises 17 residues. The germline V gene has CDR1 SNHLY and CDR2 FYNNEI. The CDR3 sequence is CASRGGRAPATNEKLFF. DNA for the CDR3: TGTGCCAGCAGAGGGGGCCGGGCCCCTGCAACTAATGAAAAACTGTTTTTT.

The gene calls are TRBV30 and TRBJ1-5; D not resolved. Trimming shortened V by 0 bases and J by 7 bases, and 10 bases separated the two germline ends. The CDR3 totals 13 residues. CDR1 is GTSNPN and CDR2 is SVGIG in the germline V gene (reference sequence). The CDR3 DNA is TGTGCCTGGAGTGTACTCACTGGACAGCCCCAGCATTTT. Translating gives CAWSVLTGQPQHF.

The chain uses TRBV5-1 and TRBJ2-1; TRBD2 agrees at 7 bases. Per germline, CDR1 SGHRS and CDR2 YFSETQ. V dropped 4 bases and J dropped 6; count of bases not matched to a gene: 7. This CDR3 region has 14 residues. The CDR3 loop reads CASSPREGFNEQFF. The DNA for the CDR3 is TGCGCCAGCAGCCCAAGGGAGGGCTTCAATGAGCAGTTCTTC.

The gene calls are TRBV6-5 and TRBJ2-2; TRBD1 matches 11 bases. The CDR3 is made up of 16 amino acids. Per germline, CDR1 MNHEY and CDR2 SVGAGI. V shed 1 base and J 6 bases; nucleotides not matched to a gene: 4. CDR3 loop: CASSYLWTGGSGELFF. CDR3 sequence (DNA): TGTGCCAGCAGTTACTTATGGACAGGGGGCTCCGGGGAGCTGTTTTTT.

The rearrangement joins TRBV5-1 to TRBJ1-1; D remains unclear. CDR3 length: 15 residues. Per germline, CDR1 SGHRS and CDR2 YFSETQ. The V and J ends lost 2 bases and 3 bases respectively, with 14 bases between them. CDR3 protein: CASSLIGPEDTEAFF. For the CDR3, the DNA is TGCGCCAGCAGCTTAATAGGGCCCGAGGACACTGAAGCTTTCTTT.

A word on this clone: Distinct nucleotide sequences in the sample also encode this CDR3. V and J are TRBV27 and TRBJ1-2; no firm D call. The V end was cut by 2 bases, the J end by 0 bases, with 4 bases between. Germline CDR1 MNHEY, CDR2 SMNVEV (reference sequence). The CDR3 has 13 amino acids. The DNA for the CDR3 is TGTGCCAGCAGTTTACGACCTAACTATGGCTACACCTTC. Translating gives CASSLRPNYGYTF.

V usage is TRBV11-2 and J usage is TRBJ1-1; D is undetermined. Germline CDR1 SGHAT, CDR2 FQNNGV. The V end lost 3 bases, the J end lost 0 bases, and 5 bases lay between the germline ends. CDR3 size: 13 residues. DNA for the CDR3: TGTGCCAGCAGCTTTGATATGAACACTGAAGCTTTCTTT. Translating gives CASSFDMNTEAFF.

V gene TRBV6-5 combines with J gene TRBJ1-1; no firm D call. Germline values: CDR1 MNHEY, CDR2 SVGAGI. The V end lost 7 bases, the J end lost 0 bases, and 9 bases lay between the germline ends. The CDR3 totals 13 residues. The CDR3 here is CASIGGMNTEAFF. Here the CDR3 DNA reads TGTGCCAGCATAGGAGGGATGAACACTGAAGCTTTCTTT.

Only one count was recorded for this clone. The chain links TRBV21-1 to TRBJ1-4; TRBD1 reflects the table's D call only, with no check against the DNA. TRBV21-1 is shown as a pseudogene. The CDR3 is 16 residues long. CDR3 residues: CASSPGQGAHNEKLFF. Here the CDR3 DNA reads TGTGCCAGCTCACCGGGACAGGGCGCCCATAATGAAAAACTGTTTTTT.

V is TRBV28 and J is TRBJ2-1, with 7 bases identical to TRBD2. V shed 7 bases, J shed 2 bases, and the junction held 8 bases outside the gene matches. Germline assignment: CDR1 MDHEN and CDR2 SYDVKM. The length of the CDR3 is 15 residues. For the CDR3, the DNA is TGTGCCAGCAAGGAGGCTAGCGGTCCCTACAATGAGCAGTTCTTC. Translated, it gives CASKEASGPYNEQFF.

This chain joins TRBV24-1 and TRBJ2-1; tentatively, D is TRBD2 (6 bases). The CDR3 loop spans 14 amino acids. V lost 1 base and J lost 6, with 9 bases in between. CDR1 and CDR2 from the germline V gene are KGHDR and SFDVKD. The CDR3 region has the DNA TGTGCCACCAGTGATTTTGGAGGGCCCAATGAGCAGTTCTTC. Translating it yields CATSDFGGPNEQFF.

This chain joins TRBV5-1 and TRBJ2-5; no clear D. The CDR3 length is 17 residues. V lost 4 bases to trimming and J lost 4 bases, with 23 bases between them. Germline-derived CDR1 and CDR2 are SGHRS and YFSETQ. CDR3: CASSITGSPLLGETQYF. CDR3 nucleotide sequence: TGCGCCAGCAGCATTACCGGGTCCCCCCTTTTGGGAGAGACCCAGTACTTC.

This chain joins TRBV19 and TRBJ2-5; TRBD2 is a possible D gene (5 bases). CDR3 size: 15 residues. Trimming removed 3 bases from V and 5 bases from J, with 16 bases in between. Looked up from germline, CDR1 is LNHDA and CDR2 is SQIVND (reference sequence). CDR3 protein: CASSMVRGLEETQYF. CDR3 DNA: TGTGCCAGTAGTATGGTACGAGGGTTGGAGGAGACCCAGTACTTC.

CDR3 bases: TGTGCCAGCAGTTCCCGGAGCGGGGTATATACCGGGGAGCTGTTTTTT. This encodes CASSSRSGVYTGELFF. The chain is built from TRBV28 and TRBJ2-2, with 7 bases aligning to TRBD2. With V trimmed by 4 bases and J by 5 bases, 10 bases remained unmatched. Germline lookup yields CDR1 MDHEN and CDR2 SYDVKM. The CDR3 is 16 residues long.

This rearrangement joins TRBV7-2 to TRBJ2-3; 7 bases map to TRBD2. CDR3 size: 17 residues. With 2 bases clipped from V and 5 bases from J, the junction kept 13 bases outside the gene matches. Germline CDR1 is SGHTA and CDR2 is FQGNSA. The chain's CDR3 is CASSLLIGLVHIDTQYF. CDR3 nucleotides: TGTGCCAGCAGCTTATTGATCGGACTAGTACATATAGATACGCAGTATTTT.

The CDR3 nucleotides read TGCGCCAGCAGCTTACCGCCCGGACGAGCTAACTATGGCTACACCTTC. Amino acid sequence: CASSLPPGRANYGYTF. V gene TRBV5-1 combines with J gene TRBJ1-2; D is uncertain. Germline lookup yields CDR1 SGHRS and CDR2 YFSETQ. This CDR3 has 16 residues. V was trimmed by 2 bases and J by 0 bases, leaving 14 bases between them.

With respect to this clone: Additional DNA sequences in this sample encode the identical CDR3. This sequence joins TRBV7-3 and TRBJ2-1, with no clear D. CDR1 is SGHTA, CDR2 FQGTGA, per germline. The CDR3 has 13 residues. V lost 5 bases, J lost 3 bases, and 8 bases lay in between. The CDR3 loop reads CASSQDRYNEQFF. The CDR3 bases are TGTGCCAGCAGCCAGGACCGCTACAATGAGCAGTTCTTC.

J is TRBJ1-3 and V is TRBV27; D is ambiguous. V was cut by 2 bases and J by 8 bases, with 10 bases left in between. CDR1 and CDR2 from the germline V gene are MNHEY and SMNVEV (reference sequence). This CDR3 is 13 amino acids long. CDR3 region: CASSLVMSDTIYF. CDR3 bases: TGTGCCAGCAGTTTAGTAATGTCCGACACCATATATTTT.

This clone was counted once. The genes are TRBV2 and TRBJ2-7; D unresolved. V was clipped by 8 bases and J by 4 bases, with 15 bases between them. This CDR3 has 13 amino acids. Germline V lookup: CDR1 SNHLY, CDR2 FYNNEI. CDR3 sequence: CASQRTTRYEQYV. CDR3 coding DNA: TGTGCCAGCCAACGAACTACCAGGTACGAGCAGTACGTC.